This T cell receptor beta chain was sequenced in a study of TIL therapy for anti-PD-1-resistant metastatic lung cancer. Study in general: Median patient age was nearly 55, ranging about 35-80 years. Study-level results: Treatment-naive, never-smoker and oncogene-addicted patients were overrepresented in this highly selected cohort.

Sequencing used immunoSEQ v3. The table came from immunoSEQ multiplex PCR; TCRdb's copy has only in-frame clones and leaves some out. The sample holds under 65,000 clones; 75% to 85% are singletons and the top ten take roughly 3%. Time point: pre-treatment sample, taken before nivolumab and TIL therapy. The table lists this clone with a few counts. Its antigen remains unknown. The TCR was taken from a person aged 30 to 80 with non-small cell lung cancer. Sequenced material: blood, taken at baseline.

Here the CDR3 DNA reads TGTGCCAGCAGTACTCCGGGGGTTAACACCGGGGAGCTGTTTTTT. Translation gives CASSTPGVNTGELFF. V and J are TRBV2 and TRBJ2-2, with D possibly being TRBD2 (6 bases). The V and J ends lost 5 bases and 2 bases respectively, with 12 bases between them. The germline V gene encodes CDR1 SNHLY and CDR2 FYNNEI. CDR3 length equals 15 residues.